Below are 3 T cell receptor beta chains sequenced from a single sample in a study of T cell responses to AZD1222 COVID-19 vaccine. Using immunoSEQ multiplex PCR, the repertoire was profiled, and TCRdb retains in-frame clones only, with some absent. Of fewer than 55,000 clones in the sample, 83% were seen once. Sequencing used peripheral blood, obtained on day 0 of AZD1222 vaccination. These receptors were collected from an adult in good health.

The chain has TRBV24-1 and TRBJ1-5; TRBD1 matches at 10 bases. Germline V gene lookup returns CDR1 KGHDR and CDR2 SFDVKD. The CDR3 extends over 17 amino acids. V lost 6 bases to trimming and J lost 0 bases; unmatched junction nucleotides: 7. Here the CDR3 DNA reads TGTGCCACCAGTCGGACAGGGGGGCATAATAGCAATCAGCCCCAGCATTTT. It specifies CATSRTGGHNSNQPQHF.

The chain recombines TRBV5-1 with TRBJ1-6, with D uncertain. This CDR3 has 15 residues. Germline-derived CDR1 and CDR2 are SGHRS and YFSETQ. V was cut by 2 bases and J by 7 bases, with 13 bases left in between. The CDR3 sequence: CASSLEQRMNSPLHF. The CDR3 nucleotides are TGCGCCAGCAGCTTAGAACAGAGAATGAATTCACCCCTCCACTTT. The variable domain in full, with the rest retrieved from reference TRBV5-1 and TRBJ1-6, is KAGVTQTPRYLIKTRGQQVTLSCSPISGHRSVSWYQQTPGQGLQFLFEYFSETQRNKGNFPGRFSGRQFSNSRSEMNVSTLELGDSALYLCASSLEQRMNSPLHFGNGTRLTVT.

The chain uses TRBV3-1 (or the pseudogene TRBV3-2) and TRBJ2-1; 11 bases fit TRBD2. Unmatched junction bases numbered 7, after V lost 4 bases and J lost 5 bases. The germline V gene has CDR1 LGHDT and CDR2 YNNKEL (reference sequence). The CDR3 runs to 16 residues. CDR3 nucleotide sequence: TGTGCCAGCAGCCCCGCCGGGACTAGCGGTAACAATGAGCAGTTCTTC. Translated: CASSPAGTSGNNEQFF.